Listed below are T cell receptor beta chains from one sample, sequenced in a study of cytomegalovirus exposure and HLA in healthy donors. TCRdb's table, derived via immunoSEQ multiplex PCR, lists solely in-frame clones and lacks some. The sample lists more than 80,000 clones; under 80% were seen once. Sequencing was done on a sample of PBMCs. The receptor set was obtained from a human donor in good health. The CDR3 runs from the conserved cysteine through the conserved F or W. A D gene is named only where the DNA matches it firmly. Expanded clones are given a class, and other clones once, few, many or no size at all.

V: TRBV27
size: few
J: TRBJ2-3
D: TRBD2
DNA: TGTGCCAGCAGTTCCAGCGGGGGGGTCACAGATACGCAGTATTTT
CDR3: CASSSSGGVTDTQYF

V: TRBV5-4
size: -
J: TRBJ2-1
D: TRBD1
DNA: TGTGCCAGCAGCTCGGGACAGAGCCTCAATGAGCAGTTCTTC
CDR3: CASSSGQSLNEQFF

V: TRBV2
size: -
J: TRBJ2-3
D: -
DNA: TGTGCCAGCATAGGGCAGGGGATTAGCACAGATACGCAGTATTTT
CDR3: CASIGQGISTDTQYF

V: TRBV5-1
size: -
J: TRBJ2-1
D: TRBD2
DNA: TGCGCCAGCAGCTTGGTGGGACTAGCCACCTACAATGAGCAGTTCTTC
CDR3: CASSLVGLATYNEQFF

V: TRBV10-1
size: -
J: TRBJ2-1
D: -
DNA: TGCGCCAGCAGTGATTGGGGGGGCAGGGAGGATGAGCAGTTCTTC
CDR3: CASSDWGGREDEQFF

V: TRBV7-9
size: once
J: TRBJ1-2
D: TRBD1
DNA: TGTGCCAGCAGCTCAGCCACCCTAACAGGACAGGCCGAGGAGGGCTACACCTTC
CDR3: CASSSATLTGQAEEGYTF

V: TRBV5-6
size: -
J: TRBJ2-1
D: -
DNA: TGTGCCAGCAGCTTGGATCTAATCGACAATGAGCAGTTCTTC
CDR3: CASSLDLIDNEQFF

V: TRBV6-1
size: -
J: TRBJ2-1
D: TRBD1
DNA: TGTGCCAGCAGTGAAGCGTCAGGGGGCTTTTACAATGAGCAGTTCTTC
CDR3: CASSEASGGFYNEQFF

V: TRBV30
size: -
J: TRBJ2-1
D: -
DNA: TGTGCCTGGAGTGCCACCCGGAGCTGGCAGTTCTTC
CDR3: CAWSATRSWQFF

V: TRBV10-1
size: few
J: TRBJ2-1
D: TRBD1
DNA: TGCGCCAGCAGTGAGGCAGCCGGGACAGGGAATGAGCAGTTCTTC
CDR3: CASSEAAGTGNEQFF

V: TRBV11-2
size: -
J: TRBJ1-1
D: -
DNA: TGTGCCAGCAGCTTAGAGGAAGGGGCCTGGGCTGAAGCTTTCTTT
CDR3: CASSLEEGAWAEAFF

V: TRBV6-6
size: -
J: TRBJ1-1
D: TRBD1
DNA: TGTGCCAGCAGTCCCACGCAGGGGGGTATTGCTTTCTTT
CDR3: CASSPTQGGIAFF

V: TRBV9
size: -
J: TRBJ1-2
D: TRBD1
DNA: TGTGCCAGCAGCGTAGATCCCAGGGGGCCCCCTTCTAACTATGGCTACACCTTC
CDR3: CASSVDPRGPPSNYGYTF

V: TRBV28
size: few
J: TRBJ1-2
D: TRBD1
DNA: TGTGCCAGCAGTTCATCCGACAGGGTTAACTATGGCTACACCTTC
CDR3: CASSSSDRVNYGYTF